Sequencing of this TCR beta chain was carried out in a study of T cell responses to AZD1222 COVID-19 vaccine. As to this clone: Its antigen is unidentified.

TCRdb's copy holds only in-frame clones and misses some; the assay was immunoSEQ multiplex PCR. The sample holds 90,000 to 100,000 clones, about 89% seen once. Study-wide results and caveats: Spike-specific TCR breadth and depth rose after two AZD1222 doses. Repertoire samples came only from after the peak T cell response. Among the donors, most were white British and more were female, and clonal diversity was possibly underestimated. Spike as a whole was targeted by vaccine-associated CD4 TCRs, dominant at 160-218 and 743-854.

The CDR3 spans 15 residues. The ends lost 3 bases at V and 6 bases at J; junction bases unmatched: 7. Per germline, CDR1 KGHSH and CDR2 LQKENI. The sequence was obtained from an adult in good health. V usage is TRBV18 and J usage is TRBJ2-1; 8 nucleotides agree with TRBD2. Material: peripheral blood, obtained on day 0 of AZD1222 vaccination. CDR3 coding DNA: TGTGCCAGCTCACCCGGACTAGCTCTTCTCAATGAGCAGTTCTTC. This sequence encodes CASSPGLALLNEQFF.